This TCR beta chain was captured in a study of CD8 T cells in ankylosing spondylitis. Comment on this clonotype: The target antigen is unknown. A much larger clone lies one base from this, so it may be a read error. No conserved phenylalanine or tryptophan ends this CDR3, so it is likely a read error.

Library preparation for TCR beta used quantitative 5'-RACE with molecular barcodes. MiXCR, applied by TCRdb to the 5' RACE reads, yields one record per CDR3 protein. Of more than 400,000 distinct CDR3 sequences listed, less than 6% are singletons. V dropped 6 bases and J dropped 1 base, with 13 bases sitting between them. There are 15 residues in the CDR3. Per the germline V gene, CDR1 is SGHRS and CDR2 is YFSETQ. Study findings and constraints: Clones that were linked to disease were CD8+ and were relatively rare in peripheral blood. Significantly higher representation of disease-linked clones was reported for matched ankylosing spondylitis synovial fluid. There was a TCR beta motif, made of eight highly homologous variants, that appeared characteristic of ankylosing spondylitis blood. There were earlier reports of some motif variants in reactive arthritis synovial fluid and blood.

The sample consisted of blood, either unsorted or a sorted T cell fraction (not recorded which). The chain employs TRBV5-1 and TRBJ2-2; D might be TRBD1 (6 bases). This receptor was identified in a male donor with ankylosing spondylitis. CDR3 amino acids: CASMWGTQNTGELFS. The DNA of the CDR3 is TGCGCCAGCATGTGGGGGACACAGAACACCGGGGAGCTGTTTTCT.